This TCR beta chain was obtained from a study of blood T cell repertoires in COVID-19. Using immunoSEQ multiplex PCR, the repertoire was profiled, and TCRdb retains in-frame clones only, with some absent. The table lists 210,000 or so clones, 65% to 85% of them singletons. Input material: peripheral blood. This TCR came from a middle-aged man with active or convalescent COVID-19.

The CDR3 DNA reads as TGTGCCAGCAGCCCTCAGTATCAGCCCCAGCATTTT. Encoded protein: CASSPQYQPQHF. The rearrangement joins TRBV7-8 to TRBJ1-5; D gene uncertain. V was cut by 5 bases and J by 5 bases, with 7 bases left in between. This CDR3 contains 12 residues. Looked up from germline, CDR1 is SGHVS and CDR2 is FQNEAQ. Variable domain in full (rest from reference TRBV7-8 and TRBJ1-5): GAGVSQSPRYKVAKRGQDVALRCDPISGHVSLFWYQQALGQGPEFLTYFQNEAQLDKSGLPSDRFFAERPEGSVSTLKIQRTQQEDSAVYLCASSPQYQPQHFGDGTRLSIL.